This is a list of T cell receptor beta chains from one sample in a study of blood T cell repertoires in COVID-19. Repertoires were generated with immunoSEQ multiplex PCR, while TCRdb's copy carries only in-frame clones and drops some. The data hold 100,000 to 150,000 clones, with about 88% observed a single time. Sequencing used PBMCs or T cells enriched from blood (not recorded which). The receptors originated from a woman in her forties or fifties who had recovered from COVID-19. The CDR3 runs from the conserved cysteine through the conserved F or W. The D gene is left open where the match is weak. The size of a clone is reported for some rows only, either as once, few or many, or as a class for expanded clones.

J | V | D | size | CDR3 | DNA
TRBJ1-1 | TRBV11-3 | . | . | CASSLGLANTEAFF | TGTGCCAGCAGCTTAGGACTTGCGAACACTGAAGCTTTCTTT
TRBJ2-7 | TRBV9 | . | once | CASSVVPGSYEQYF | TGTGCCAGCAGCGTAGTGCCGGGGTCCTACGAGCAGTACTTC
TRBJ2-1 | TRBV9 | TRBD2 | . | CASSLGGSYNEQFF | TGTGCCAGCAGCCTCGGGGGGTCCTACAATGAGCAGTTCTTC
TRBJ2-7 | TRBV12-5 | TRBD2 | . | CASGPGLLGGDYEQYF | TGTGCTAGTGGCCCTGGGCTCCTTGGGGGGGACTACGAGCAGTACTTC
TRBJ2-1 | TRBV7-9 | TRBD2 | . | CASSPTSGGAPEQFF | TGTGCCAGCAGCCCGACTAGCGGGGGGGCCCCTGAGCAGTTCTTC
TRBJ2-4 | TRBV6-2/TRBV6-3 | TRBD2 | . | CASSWGTSGGKNIQYF | TGTGCCAGCAGTTGGGGGACTAGCGGAGGCAAAAACATTCAGTACTTC
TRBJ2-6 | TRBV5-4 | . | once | CASSLALRRGANVLTF | TGTGCCAGCAGCTTGGCTCTCCGGCGGGGGGCCAACGTCCTGACTTTC
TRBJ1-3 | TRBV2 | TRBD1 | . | CASSGDSRLNTIYF | TGTGCCAGCAGTGGGGACAGTAGGTTGAACACCATATATTTT
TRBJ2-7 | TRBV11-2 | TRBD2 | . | CASSLDVYGGYSYEQYF | TGTGCCAGCAGCTTAGACGTGTACGGGGGGTACTCCTACGAGCAGTACTTC
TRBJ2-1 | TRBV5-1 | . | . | CASSLEFEQFF | TGCGCCAGCAGCTTAGAGTTCGAGCAGTTCTTC
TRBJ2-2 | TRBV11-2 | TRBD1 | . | CASSQTGGPGTGELFF | TGTGCCAGCAGCCAAACAGGGGGCCCTGGCACCGGGGAGCTGTTTTTT
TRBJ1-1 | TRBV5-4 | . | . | CASGRGGQNTEAFF | TGTGCCAGCGGAAGGGGGGGGCAGAACACTGAAGCTTTCTTT
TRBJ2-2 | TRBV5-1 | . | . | CASSRPTANTGELFF | TGCGCCAGCAGCAGACCGACAGCGAACACCGGGGAGCTGTTTTTT
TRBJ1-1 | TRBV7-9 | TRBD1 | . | CASNNWDRGFMNTEAFF | TGTGCCAGCAATAATTGGGACAGGGGGTTCATGAACACTGAAGCTTTCTTT
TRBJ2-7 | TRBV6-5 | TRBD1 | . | CASSYTGTGYEQYF | TGTGCCAGCAGTTACACCGGGACAGGGTACGAGCAGTACTTC
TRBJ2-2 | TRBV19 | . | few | CASSITQGSFGELFF | TGTGCCAGTAGTATAACGCAGGGGTCCTTCGGGGAGCTGTTTTTT
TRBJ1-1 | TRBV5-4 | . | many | CASSLGGEGTEAFF | TGTGCCAGCAGCTTGGGGGGGGAAGGCACTGAAGCTTTCTTT
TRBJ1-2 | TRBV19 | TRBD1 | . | CASSARTGGSPNYGYTF | TGTGCCAGTAGTGCACGGACAGGGGGAAGCCCTAACTATGGCTACACCTTC
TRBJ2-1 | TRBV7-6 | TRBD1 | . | CASSLQRTGGKTYNEQFF | TGTGCCAGCAGCCTACAACGGACAGGGGGCAAAACCTACAATGAGCAGTTCTTC
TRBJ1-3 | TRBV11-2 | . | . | CASSLELNRGTIYF | TGTGCCAGCAGCTTAGAACTAAATCGGGGCACCATATATTTT
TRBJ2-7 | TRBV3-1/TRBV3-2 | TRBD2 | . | CASSLGLAGGFYEQYF | TGTGCCAGCAGCCTGGGGCTAGCGGGAGGGTTTTACGAGCAGTACTTC
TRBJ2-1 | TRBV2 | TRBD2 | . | CASRKLAGVKNEQFF | TGTGCCAGCAGGAAACTAGCGGGGGTTAAGAATGAGCAGTTCTTC
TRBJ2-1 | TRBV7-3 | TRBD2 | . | CASSYGGNSYNEQFF | TGTGCCAGCAGCTACGGGGGGAACTCCTACAATGAGCAGTTCTTC
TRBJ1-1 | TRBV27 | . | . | CASSQYTNTEAFF | TGTGCCAGCAGTCAATACACGAACACTGAAGCTTTCTTT
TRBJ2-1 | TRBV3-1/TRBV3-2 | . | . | CASSQLSGGYNEQFF | TGTGCCAGCAGCCAACTGTCAGGGGGGTACAATGAGCAGTTCTTC
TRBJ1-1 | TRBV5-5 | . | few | CASSTQGNTEAFF | TGTGCCAGCAGCACCCAGGGGAACACTGAAGCTTTCTTT
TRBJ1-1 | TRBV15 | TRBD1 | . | CATSRVGTGGKTEAFF | TGTGCCACCAGCAGAGTTGGGACAGGGGGCAAGACTGAAGCTTTCTTT
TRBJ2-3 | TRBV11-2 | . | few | CASSLQGYTDTQYF | TGTGCCAGCAGCTTACAGGGGTACACAGATACGCAGTATTTT
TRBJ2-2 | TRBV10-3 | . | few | CAIKNRENANTGELFF | TGTGCCATCAAGAACAGGGAAAACGCGAACACCGGGGAGCTGTTTTTT
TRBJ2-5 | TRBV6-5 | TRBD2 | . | CTSSYLLAGGQETQYF | TGTACCAGCAGTTACCTGTTAGCGGGGGGGCAAGAGACCCAGTACTTC
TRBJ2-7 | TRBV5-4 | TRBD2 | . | CASRRAGGSYEQYF | TGTGCCAGCAGGCGTGCGGGGGGTTCCTACGAGCAGTACTTC
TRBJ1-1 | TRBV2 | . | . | CASSPQANTEAFF | TGTGCCAGCAGTCCACAGGCGAACACTGAAGCTTTCTTT
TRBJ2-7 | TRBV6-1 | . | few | CASSEGYGSEQYF | TGTGCCAGCAGTGAAGGGTATGGGAGCGAGCAGTACTTC
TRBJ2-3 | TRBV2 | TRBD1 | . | CASSGTSRQGAEYTDTQYF | TGTGCCAGCAGTGGGACCTCTCGACAGGGGGCGGAATACACAGATACGCAGTATTTT
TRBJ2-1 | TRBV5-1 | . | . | CASSIDSAKFF | TGCGCCAGCAGCATTGACAGTGCGAAGTTCTTC
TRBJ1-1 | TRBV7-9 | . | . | CASSLQGMNTEAFF | TGTGCCAGCAGCTTACAGGGGATGAACACTGAAGCTTTCTTT
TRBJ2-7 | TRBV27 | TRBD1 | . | CASSLGDRGVYEQYF | TGTGCCAGCAGTTTGGGGGACAGGGGAGTCTACGAGCAGTACTTC
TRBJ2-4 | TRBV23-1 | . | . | CASSQGTGRGKNIQYF | TGCGCCAGCAGTCAAGGAACAGGGAGGGGCAAAAACATTCAGTACTTC
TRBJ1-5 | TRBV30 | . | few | CAWSFGGASQPQHF | TGTGCCTGGAGTTTCGGTGGGGCGAGTCAGCCCCAGCATTTT
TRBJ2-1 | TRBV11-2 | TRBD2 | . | CASSLLAGGVNEQFF | TGTGCCAGCAGCTTACTAGCGGGGGGGGTCAATGAGCAGTTCTTC
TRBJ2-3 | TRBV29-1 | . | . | CSGGRGGESDTQYF | TGCAGCGGGGGTCGGGGCGGGGAATCAGATACGCAGTATTTT
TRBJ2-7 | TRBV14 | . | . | CASSQVRWVSGASYEQYF | TGTGCCAGCAGCCAAGTTAGGTGGGTTTCAGGGGCCTCCTACGAGCAGTACTTC
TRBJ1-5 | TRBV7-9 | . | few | CASSLQRGGNQPQHF | TGTGCCAGCAGCTTACAACGGGGGGGCAATCAGCCCCAGCATTTT
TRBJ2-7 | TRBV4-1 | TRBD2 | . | CASSHGSPSGGNSYEQYF | TGCGCCAGCAGCCATGGAAGCCCGAGCGGGGGGAACTCCTACGAGCAGTACTTC
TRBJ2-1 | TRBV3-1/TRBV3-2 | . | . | CASSSNPRNEQFF | TGTGCCAGCAGCTCAAACCCGCGGAATGAGCAGTTCTTC
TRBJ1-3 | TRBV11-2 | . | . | CASSRALSGDTIYF | TGTGCCAGCAGCCGGGCCCTCTCGGGAGACACCATATATTTT
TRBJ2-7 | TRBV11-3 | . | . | CASSLGLWGDRTYEQYF | TGTGCCAGCAGCTTAGGGCTGTGGGGGGACCGCACCTACGAGCAGTACTTC
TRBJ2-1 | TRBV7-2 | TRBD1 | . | CASSATGETYNEQFF | TGTGCCAGCAGCGCGACAGGGGAAACCTACAATGAGCAGTTCTTC
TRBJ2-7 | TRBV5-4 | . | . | CASSPGSNKQYF | TGTGCCAGCAGCCCCGGGAGTAACAAGCAGTACTTC
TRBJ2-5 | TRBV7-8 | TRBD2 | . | CASSLPGTSGGTFQETQYF | TGTGCCAGCAGCTTACCGGGGACTAGCGGGGGGACGTTCCAAGAGACCCAGTACTTC
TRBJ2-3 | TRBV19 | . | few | CASSQVGETYTQYF | TGTGCCAGTAGTCAAGTTGGGGAGACGTATACGCAGTATTTT